Shown below are 27 T cell receptor beta chains from a single sample sequenced in a study of shared clonotypes between healthy human individuals. CD45RO-negative cells were positively selected for CCR7, leaving out terminally differentiated effector memory CD45RA+ cells. The table came from immunoSEQ multiplex PCR; TCRdb's copy has only in-frame clones and leaves some out. The table shows some 740,000 clones, with 90% to 95% occurring only once. The source material was naive CD8+ T cells sorted from blood. The receptors were gathered from a man aged 25 to 40 in good health.

The chain links TRBV2 to TRBJ2-7; TRBD2 aligns across 9 bases. CDR1 SNHLY and CDR2 FYNNEI come from the germline V gene. The junction had 7 bases not matched to a gene; V was cut back by 1 base and J by 3 bases. This CDR3 comprises 16 residues. CDR3 amino acids: CASSEGASGRLYEQYF. CDR3 bases: TGTGCCAGCAGTGAAGGTGCCAGCGGGAGGCTCTACGAGCAGTACTTC.

The V and J genes are TRBV7-6 and TRBJ1-3; D is uncertain. Germline V CDR1 and CDR2: SGHVS, FNYEAQ. Trimming stripped 3 bases from V and 0 bases from J, with 12 bases between. The CDR3 is 16 amino acids. The CDR3 loop is CASSFSSGVSGNTIYF. For the CDR3, the DNA is TGTGCCAGCAGCTTTTCCAGCGGGGTCTCTGGAAACACCATATATTTT.

The chain joins TRBV27 to TRBJ2-1; D call uncertain. Germline CDR1 is MNHEY and CDR2 is SMNVEV (reference sequence). The ends were cut back, 6 bases at V and 3 bases at J, with 6 bases in the middle. This CDR3 spans 12 amino acids. The CDR3 loop reads CASSINYNEQFF. CDR3 sequence (DNA): TGTGCCAGCAGCATTAACTACAATGAGCAGTTCTTC.

This clone came up once. This rearrangement joins TRBV11-2 to TRBJ2-1, with D perhaps matching TRBD2 (6 bases). CDR3 length equals 16 residues. CDR1 SGHAT and CDR2 FQNNGV come from the germline V gene. The V end was cut by 0 bases, the J end by 3 bases, with 12 bases between. The CDR3 here is CASSLDSGLVYNEQFF. CDR3 coding DNA: TGTGCCAGCAGCTTAGATTCGGGACTCGTCTACAATGAGCAGTTCTTC.

V and J are TRBV7-9 and TRBJ2-1, with no clear D. V lost 5 bases and J lost 0, with 11 bases in between. The CDR3 runs to 15 residues. Germline lookup yields CDR1 SEHNR and CDR2 FQNEAQ (reference sequence). The DNA for the CDR3 is TGTGCCAGCAGCCCCAGCCGGAGCTCCTACAATGAGCAGTTCTTC. Translated, it gives CASSPSRSSYNEQFF.

The V and J genes are TRBV7-9 and TRBJ1-4; D is possibly TRBD1 (6 bases). The germline V and J ends were trimmed by 5 bases and 6 bases, with 10 bases remaining between them. The CDR3 has 13 residues. Germline loops: CDR1 SEHNR, CDR2 FQNEAQ (reference sequence). The CDR3 nucleotides are TGTGCCAGCAGCGCGAGGGGGGATGAAAAACTGTTTTTT. Residues: CASSARGDEKLFF.

This clone was recorded a few times. The chain has TRBV27 and TRBJ2-7, with 9 positions matching TRBD1. V gave up 8 bases and J gave up 3 bases; unmatched junction bases: 14. The germline gives CDR1 MNHEY, CDR2 SMNVEV (reference sequence). CDR3 length: 16 amino acids. The CDR3, as DNA: TGTGCCAGCTCGACCTCCGGGACAGGGACTATCTACGAGCAGTACTTC. Its protein product is CASSTSGTGTIYEQYF.

The rearrangement joins TRBV9 to TRBJ2-3, with 11 nucleotides matching TRBD2. Germline V gene lookup returns CDR1 SGDLS and CDR2 YYNGEE. The CDR3 length is 16 residues. The V gene end was trimmed by 3 bases and the J gene end by 4 bases; junction bases not matched to a gene: 7. The CDR3 reads CASSAGSGRGSDTQYF. CDR3 coding DNA: TGTGCCAGCAGCGCGGGTAGCGGGAGGGGATCAGATACGCAGTATTTT.

The chain carries TRBV19 and TRBJ1-5; no reliable D call. The CDR3 extends over 14 amino acids. Trimming took 5 bases from V and 0 from J, leaving 8 bases between them. Germline values: CDR1 LNHDA, CDR2 SQIVND (reference sequence). The CDR3 loop is CASSVGFSNQPQHF. For the CDR3, the DNA is TGTGCCAGTAGTGTAGGGTTTAGCAATCAGCCCCAGCATTTT.

The V gene is TRBV5-1, the J gene TRBJ2-2, with TRBD2 as a possible D gene (6 bases). Germline assignment: CDR1 SGHRS and CDR2 YFSETQ. The CDR3 sequence is 17 residues long. Trimming cost V 4 bases and J 2 bases, with 18 bases left between them. Written as DNA, the CDR3 is TGCGCCAGCAGCCCACCCCCCGGAGGGCCTAACACCGGGGAGCTGTTTTTT. This gives the protein CASSPPPGGPNTGELFF.

This sequence joins TRBV7-9 and TRBJ2-7; 8 positions match TRBD1. V lost 5 bases, J lost 4 bases, and 13 bases stayed unmatched. The germline gives CDR1 SEHNR, CDR2 FQNEAQ (reference sequence). CDR3 length: 16 amino acids. CDR3 amino acids: CASSHRAETGEYEQYF. CDR3 sequence (DNA): TGTGCCAGCAGCCACCGTGCGGAGACAGGGGAATACGAGCAGTACTTC.

This chain connects TRBV7-6 to TRBJ2-4, with 8 bases matching TRBD2. Germline assignment: CDR1 SGHVS and CDR2 FNYEAQ. J was trimmed by 1 base and V by 4 bases; bases with no gene match: 12. CDR3 length: 18 residues. The CDR3 DNA is TGTGCCAGCAGCTCCCTCGTTGGAGCGGGAGTTGCCAAAAACATTCAGTACTTC. Its translation: CASSSLVGAGVAKNIQYF. The full variable domain, with the rest looked up from reference TRBV7-6 and TRBJ2-4, is GAGVSQSPRYKVTKRGQDVALRCDPISGHVSLYWYRQALGQGPEFLTYFNYEAQQDKSGLPNDRFSAERPEGSISTLTIQRTEQRDSAMYRCASSSLVGAGVAKNIQYFGAGTRLSVL.

The chain uses TRBV2 and TRBJ1-3; no clear D. V was cut by 11 bases and J by 2 bases, with 10 bases left in between. The CDR3 totals 12 residues. CDR1 and CDR2 (germline): SNHLY, FYNNEI. This CDR3 reads CAVRSTGNTIYF. In DNA form, the CDR3 reads TGTGCCGTAAGATCAACTGGAAACACCATATATTTT.

This chain joins TRBV27 and TRBJ1-1; D gene ambiguous. In germline, CDR1 is MNHEY, CDR2 SMNVEV (reference sequence). Trimming left V 5 bases short and J 0 bases short, with 10 bases between. CDR3 length equals 14 residues. CDR3 nucleotide sequence: TGTGCCAGCAGTACCGGATTGCTGAACACTGAAGCTTTCTTT. It encodes CASSTGLLNTEAFF.

For this clone: At the DNA level, this CDR3 is encoded by other sequences in the same sample as well. The CDR3 is CASSLGGNTEAFF. The CDR3 coding sequence is TGTGCCAGCAGCTTGGGTGGTAACACTGAAGCTTTCTTT. J is TRBJ1-1 and V is TRBV5-4; no clear D gene. Germline loops: CDR1 SGHNT, CDR2 YYREEE (reference sequence). The CDR3 is 13 residues long. Trimming took 0 bases from V and 2 from J, leaving 5 bases between them.

The V and J genes are TRBV29-1 and TRBJ1-2; D not certain. The CDR3 consists of 14 residues. The ends were cut back, 2 bases at V and 4 bases at J, with 14 bases in the middle. Germline CDR1 reads SQVTM; CDR2 reads ANQGSEA. The CDR3 sequence: CSVERLAYTYGYTF. DNA of the CDR3: TGCAGCGTTGAAAGGTTGGCCTACACCTATGGCTACACCTTC.

On this clone itself: This same CDR3 is encoded by further DNA sequences in the sample. The chain combines TRBV25-1 with TRBJ1-1; D gene unclear. Germline V gene sequence: CDR1 MGHDK, CDR2 SYGVNS. CDR3 length: 12 residues. V lost 5 bases and J lost 1, with 5 bases in between. CDR3 sequence: CASSSRNTEAFF. The CDR3 bases are TGTGCCAGCAGTAGCAGGAACACTGAAGCTTTCTTT.

V usage is TRBV6-1 and J usage is TRBJ1-1; D perhaps matches TRBD1 (5 bases). CDR1 and CDR2 from the germline V gene are MNHNS and SASEGT. The CDR3 consists of 15 residues. Trimming stripped 2 bases from V and 3 bases from J, with 13 bases between. Here the CDR3 reads CASSESGRLDTEAFF. CDR3 coding DNA: TGTGCCAGCAGTGAATCGGGGCGTCTGGACACTGAAGCTTTCTTT.

V and J are TRBV27 and TRBJ1-3; D is uncertain. The ends were cut back, 3 bases at V and 0 bases at J, with 15 bases in the middle. Germline lookup yields CDR1 MNHEY and CDR2 SMNVEV (reference sequence). The CDR3 has 17 residues. The CDR3 DNA is TGTGCCAGCAGTTTGAGGAGAGGAAAAGACTCTGGAAACACCATATATTTT. Protein product: CASSLRRGKDSGNTIYF.

The chain uses TRBV27 and TRBJ2-6; tentatively, D is TRBD1 (6 bases). The CDR3 length is 13 residues. V lost 11 bases and J lost 3, with 11 bases in between. Germline lookup yields CDR1 MNHEY and CDR2 SMNVEV (reference sequence). CDR3: CAARGFGANVLTF. The CDR3 DNA is TGTGCCGCTAGGGGGTTTGGGGCCAACGTCCTGACTTTC.

The J gene is TRBJ2-1, the V gene TRBV28, with D maybe TRBD2 (6 bases). Deletions cut 2 bases from V and 2 bases from J, with 10 bases between. This CDR3 has 15 amino acids. Germline CDR1 is MDHEN and CDR2 is SYDVKM. CDR3 sequence: CASSLIPGAYNEQFF. CDR3 in DNA: TGTGCCAGCAGTTTAATCCCGGGGGCCTACAATGAGCAGTTCTTC.

This CDR3 is CASSQDRDSVTYEQYF. The CDR3 coding sequence is TGCGCCAGCAGCCAAGATAGGGACAGCGTGACCTACGAGCAGTACTTC. The chain recombines TRBV4-1 with TRBJ2-7; TRBD1 aligns across 7 bases. Trimming took 0 bases from V and 2 from J; bases not matched to a gene: 7. CDR3 length: 16 amino acids. Germline V gene sequence: CDR1 MGHRA, CDR2 YSYEKL.

The J gene is TRBJ2-3, the V gene TRBV5-1; D may be TRBD1 (6 bases). Germline V gene data show CDR1 as SGHRS and CDR2 as YFSETQ. The CDR3 sequence is 15 residues long. V shed 3 bases and J shed 2 bases, with 13 bases lying between them. The CDR3 region has the DNA TGCGCCAGCAGCTCGAAGGACAGATTCACAGATACGCAGTATTTT. Its protein product is CASSSKDRFTDTQYF.

This clone appeared a few times. The chain combines TRBV9 with TRBJ2-1; 10 bases are a match to TRBD1. Germline assignment: CDR1 SGDLS and CDR2 YYNGEE. The CDR3 is made up of 18 amino acids. The ends lost 3 bases at V and 6 bases at J; junction bases unmatched: 15. In DNA, the CDR3 is TGTGCCAGCAGCGGAAGAATTCCGGGACAGGGGTTTTCCAATGAGCAGTTCTTC. Translated, it gives CASSGRIPGQGFSNEQFF.

V is TRBV2 and J is TRBJ1-3; D is uncertain. The germline V gene has CDR1 SNHLY and CDR2 FYNNEI. Trimming pared 6 bases from V and 4 bases from J, leaving 13 bases between. The CDR3 has 14 amino acids. The CDR3 coding sequence is TGTGCCAGCAGCCCAACAGAATACGGAAACACCATATATTTT. Protein: CASSPTEYGNTIYF.

V and J are TRBV4-3 and TRBJ2-2; TRBD2 agrees at 8 bases. Germline lookup yields CDR1 LGHNA and CDR2 YSLEER. The CDR3 spans 16 residues. Trimming removed 1 base from V and 5 bases from J; junction bases left unmatched: 6. The CDR3 DNA reads TGCGCCAGCAGCCAAGCCTACCGCGGGGGGACCGGGGAGCTGTTTTTT. Translated, it gives CASSQAYRGGTGELFF.

In regard to this clone: The same CDR3 arises from other DNA sequences in this sample as well. V and J are TRBV9 and TRBJ1-1, with D unclear. CDR1 SGDLS and CDR2 YYNGEE come from the germline V gene. V lost 0 bases and J 1 base, leaving 4 bases between the germline ends. The CDR3 is made up of 13 amino acids. The DNA for the CDR3 is TGTGCCAGCAGCGTAGACACGAACACTGAAGCTTTCTTT. Translated, it gives CASSVDTNTEAFF.